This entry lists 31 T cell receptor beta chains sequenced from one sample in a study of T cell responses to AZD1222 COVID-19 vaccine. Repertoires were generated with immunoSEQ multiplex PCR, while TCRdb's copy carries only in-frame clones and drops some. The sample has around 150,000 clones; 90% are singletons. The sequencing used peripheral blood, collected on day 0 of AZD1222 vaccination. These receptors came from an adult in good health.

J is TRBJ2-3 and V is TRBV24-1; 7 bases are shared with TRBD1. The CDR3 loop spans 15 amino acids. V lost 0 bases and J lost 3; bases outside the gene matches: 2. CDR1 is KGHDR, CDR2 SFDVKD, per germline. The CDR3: CATSDLNRGTDTQYF. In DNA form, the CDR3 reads TGTGCCACCAGTGATTTGAACAGGGGAACAGATACGCAGTATTTT.

The CDR3: CASRGSTDTQYF. CDR3 coding DNA: TGTGCCAGTAGGGGGAGTACAGATACGCAGTATTTT. The rearrangement links TRBV19 to TRBJ2-3, with a possible D match to TRBD2 (5 bases). The CDR3 runs to 12 residues. In germline, CDR1 is LNHDA, CDR2 SQIVND (reference sequence). Trimming left V 6 bases short and J 3 bases short, with 7 bases between. The full variable domain, rest sourced from reference TRBV19 and TRBJ2-3, is DGGITQSPKYLFRKEGQNVTLSCEQNLNHDAMYWYRQDPGQGLRLIYYSQIVNDFQKGDIAEGYSVSREKKESFPLTVTSAQKNPTAFYLCASRGSTDTQYFGPGTRLTVL.

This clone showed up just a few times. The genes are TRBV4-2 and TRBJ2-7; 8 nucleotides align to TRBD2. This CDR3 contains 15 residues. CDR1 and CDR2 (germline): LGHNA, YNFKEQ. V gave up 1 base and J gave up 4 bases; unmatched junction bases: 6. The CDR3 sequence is CASSQVAGSGYEQYF. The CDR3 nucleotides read TGTGCCAGCAGCCAAGTAGCGGGGAGTGGGTACGAGCAGTACTTC.

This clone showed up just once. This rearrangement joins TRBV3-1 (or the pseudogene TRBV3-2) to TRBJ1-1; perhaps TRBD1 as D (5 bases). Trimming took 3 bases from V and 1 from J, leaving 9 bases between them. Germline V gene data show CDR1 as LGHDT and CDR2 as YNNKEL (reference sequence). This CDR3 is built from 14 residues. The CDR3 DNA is TGTGCCAGCAGCCATGAGACAGCGAACACTGAAGCTTTCTTT. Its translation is CASSHETANTEAFF.

The DNA of the CDR3 is TGTGCCAGTAGTATGTCACCAGGGGAGGGTCAGCCCCAGCATTTT. Protein sequence: CASSMSPGEGQPQHF. This chain joins TRBV19 and TRBJ1-5; possibly TRBD1 for D (6 bases). The CDR3 covers 15 residues. The germline V gene has CDR1 LNHDA and CDR2 SQIVND (reference sequence). Between the trimmed V and J ends, which lost 3 bases and 6 bases, there was a span of 15 bases.

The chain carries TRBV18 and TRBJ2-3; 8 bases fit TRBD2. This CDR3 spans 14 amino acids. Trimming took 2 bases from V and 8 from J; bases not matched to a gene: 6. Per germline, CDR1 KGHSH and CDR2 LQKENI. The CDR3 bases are TGTGCCAGCTCACCAACGGGAGGGCCTAGTACGCAGTATTTT. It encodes CASSPTGGPSTQYF.

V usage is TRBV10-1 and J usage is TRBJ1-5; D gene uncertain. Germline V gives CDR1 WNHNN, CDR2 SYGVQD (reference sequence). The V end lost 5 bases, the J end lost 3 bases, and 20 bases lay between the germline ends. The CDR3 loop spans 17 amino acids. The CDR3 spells CASSKSVRTASNQPQHF. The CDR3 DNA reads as TGCGCCAGCAGTAAATCGGTAAGGACTGCTTCCAATCAGCCCCAGCATTTT.

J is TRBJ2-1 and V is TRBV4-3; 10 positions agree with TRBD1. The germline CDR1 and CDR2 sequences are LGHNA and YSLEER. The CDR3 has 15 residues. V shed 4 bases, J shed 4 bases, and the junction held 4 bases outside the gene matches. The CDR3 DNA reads TGCGCCAGCAGCCGCGGGACAGGGGATTACAATGAGCAGTTCTTC. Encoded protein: CASSRGTGDYNEQFF.

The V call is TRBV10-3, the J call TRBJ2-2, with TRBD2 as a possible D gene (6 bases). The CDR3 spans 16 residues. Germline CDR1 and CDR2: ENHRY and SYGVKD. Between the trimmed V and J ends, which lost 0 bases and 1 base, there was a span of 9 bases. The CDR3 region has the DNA TGTGCCATCAGTGAGTCGGGACTCCAGAACACCGGGGAGCTGTTTTTT. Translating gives CAISESGLQNTGELFF.

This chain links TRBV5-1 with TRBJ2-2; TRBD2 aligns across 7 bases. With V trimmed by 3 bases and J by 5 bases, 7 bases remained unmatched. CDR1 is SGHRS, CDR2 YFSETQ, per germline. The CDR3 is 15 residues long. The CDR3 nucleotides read TGCGCCAGCAGCTATCTAGCGGAGCTTACCGGGGAGCTGTTTTTT. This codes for CASSYLAELTGELFF.

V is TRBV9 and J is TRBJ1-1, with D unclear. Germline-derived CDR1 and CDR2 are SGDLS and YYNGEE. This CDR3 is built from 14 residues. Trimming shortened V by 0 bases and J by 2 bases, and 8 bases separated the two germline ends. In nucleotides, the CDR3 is TGTGCCAGCAGCGTAGGGGCAGATAACACTGAAGCTTTCTTT. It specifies CASSVGADNTEAFF.

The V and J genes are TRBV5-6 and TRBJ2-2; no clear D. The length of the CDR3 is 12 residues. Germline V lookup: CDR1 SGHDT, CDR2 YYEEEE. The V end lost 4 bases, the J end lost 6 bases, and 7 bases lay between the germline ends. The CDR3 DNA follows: TGTGCCAGCAGCATAAATTCCGGGGAGCTGTTTTTT. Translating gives CASSINSGELFF.

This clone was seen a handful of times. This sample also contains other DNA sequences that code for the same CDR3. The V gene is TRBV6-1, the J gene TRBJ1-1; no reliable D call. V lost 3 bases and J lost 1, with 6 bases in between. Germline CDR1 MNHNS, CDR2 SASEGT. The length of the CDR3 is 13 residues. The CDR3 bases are TGTGCCAGCAGTGAGAGGGAGAACACTGAAGCTTTCTTT. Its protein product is CASSERENTEAFF.

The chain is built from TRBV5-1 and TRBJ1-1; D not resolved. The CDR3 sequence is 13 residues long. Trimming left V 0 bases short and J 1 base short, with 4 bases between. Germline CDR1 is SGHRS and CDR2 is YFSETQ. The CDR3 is CASSLGPNTEAFF. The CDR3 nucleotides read TGCGCCAGCAGCTTGGGTCCGAACACTGAAGCTTTCTTT.

The CDR3 region is CASSHETGGGYINQPQHF. The CDR3 region has the DNA TGTGCCAGCAGCCACGAGACAGGGGGCGGTTATATCAATCAGCCCCAGCATTTT. The J gene is TRBJ1-5, the V gene TRBV7-9; 10 bases map to TRBD1. From germline, CDR1 is SEHNR and CDR2 FQNEAQ (reference sequence). The CDR3 has 18 residues. V was clipped by 5 bases and J by 3 bases; unmatched bases: 13.

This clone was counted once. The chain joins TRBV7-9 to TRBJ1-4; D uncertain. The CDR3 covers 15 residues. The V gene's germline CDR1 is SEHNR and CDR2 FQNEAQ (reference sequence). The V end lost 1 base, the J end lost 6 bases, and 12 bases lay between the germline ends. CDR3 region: CASSLGRGRDEKLFF. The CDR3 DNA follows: TGTGCCAGCAGCTTAGGTCGCGGACGAGATGAAAAACTGTTTTTT.

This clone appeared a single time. The CDR3 protein is CASSGNRASLNTEAFF. The CDR3 coding sequence is TGTGCCAGCAGCGGAAACAGGGCCTCTTTGAACACTGAAGCTTTCTTT. The chain is built from TRBV9 and TRBJ1-1; possible D gene TRBD1, 6 bases. V was cut by 3 bases and J by 0 bases, with 15 bases left in between. From germline, CDR1 is SGDLS and CDR2 YYNGEE. The length of the CDR3 is 16 residues.

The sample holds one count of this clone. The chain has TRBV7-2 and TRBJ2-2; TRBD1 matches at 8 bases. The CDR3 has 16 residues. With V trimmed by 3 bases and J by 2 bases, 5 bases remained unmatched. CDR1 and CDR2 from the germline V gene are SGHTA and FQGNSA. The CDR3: CASSFRGQDNTGELFF. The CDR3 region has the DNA TGTGCCAGCAGCTTTCGGGGACAGGATAACACCGGGGAGCTGTTTTTT.

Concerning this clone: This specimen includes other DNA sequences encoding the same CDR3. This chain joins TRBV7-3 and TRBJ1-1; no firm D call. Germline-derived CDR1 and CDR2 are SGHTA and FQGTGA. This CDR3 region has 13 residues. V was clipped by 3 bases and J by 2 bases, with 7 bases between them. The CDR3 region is CASSFRGNTEAFF. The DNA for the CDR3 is TGTGCCAGCAGCTTCCGGGGAAACACTGAAGCTTTCTTT. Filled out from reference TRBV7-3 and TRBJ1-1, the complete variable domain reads GAGVSQTPSNKVTEKGKYVELRCDPISGHTALYWYRQSLGQGPEFLIYFQGTGAADDSGLPNDRFFAVRPEGSVSTLKIQRTERGDSAVYLCASSFRGNTEAFFGQGTRLTVV.

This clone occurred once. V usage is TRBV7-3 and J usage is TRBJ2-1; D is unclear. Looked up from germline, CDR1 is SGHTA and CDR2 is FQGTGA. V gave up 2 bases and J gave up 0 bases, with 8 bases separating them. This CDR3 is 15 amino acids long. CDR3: CASSLEWSSYNEQFF. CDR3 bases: TGTGCCAGCAGCTTAGAGTGGAGCTCCTACAATGAGCAGTTCTTC.

CDR3: CASSPPWDTEAFF. In DNA form, the CDR3 reads TGTGCCAGCAGCCCTCCCTGGGACACTGAAGCTTTCTTT. This chain connects TRBV7-8 to TRBJ1-1; D ambiguous. The V and J ends lost 5 bases and 3 bases respectively, with 10 bases between them. The germline gives CDR1 SGHVS, CDR2 FQNEAQ. This CDR3 is built from 13 residues.

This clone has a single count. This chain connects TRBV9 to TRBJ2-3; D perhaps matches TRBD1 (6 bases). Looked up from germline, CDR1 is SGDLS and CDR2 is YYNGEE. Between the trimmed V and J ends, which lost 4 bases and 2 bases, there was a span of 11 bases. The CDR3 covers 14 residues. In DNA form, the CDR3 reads TGTGCCAGCAGCCCTTGGGACATCACAGATACGCAGTATTTT. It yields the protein CASSPWDITDTQYF.

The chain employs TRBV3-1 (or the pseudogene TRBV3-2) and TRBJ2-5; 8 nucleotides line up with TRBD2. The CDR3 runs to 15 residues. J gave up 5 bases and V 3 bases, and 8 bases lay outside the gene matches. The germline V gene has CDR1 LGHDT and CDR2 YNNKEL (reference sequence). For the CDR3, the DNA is TGTGCCAGCAGCCAGGAGGGACTAGTCGGGGAGACCCAGTACTTC. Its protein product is CASSQEGLVGETQYF.

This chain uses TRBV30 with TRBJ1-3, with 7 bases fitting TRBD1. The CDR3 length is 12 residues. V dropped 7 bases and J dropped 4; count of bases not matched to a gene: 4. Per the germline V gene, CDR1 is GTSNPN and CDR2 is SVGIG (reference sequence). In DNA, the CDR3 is TGTGCCTCCCAGGGGGGGGGAAACACCATATATTTT. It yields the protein CASQGGGNTIYF. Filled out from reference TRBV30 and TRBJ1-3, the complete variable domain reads SQTIHQWPATLVQPVGSPLSLECTVEGTSNPNLYWYRQAAGRGLQLLFYSVGIGQISSEVPQNLSASRPQDRQFILSSKKLLLSDSGFYLCASQGGGNTIYFGEGSWLTVV.

This chain's CDR3 is CASSRDRAYEQYF. In nucleotides, the CDR3 is TGTGCCAGCAGCCGGGACAGAGCCTACGAGCAGTACTTC. The chain carries TRBV2 and TRBJ2-7, with 7 bases matching TRBD1. Unmatched junction bases numbered 4, after V lost 6 bases and J lost 2 bases. The germline gives CDR1 SNHLY, CDR2 FYNNEI. CDR3 length: 13 amino acids.

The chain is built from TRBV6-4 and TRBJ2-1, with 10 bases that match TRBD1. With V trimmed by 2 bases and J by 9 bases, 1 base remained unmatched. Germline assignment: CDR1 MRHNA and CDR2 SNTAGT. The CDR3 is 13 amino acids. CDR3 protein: CASSDGDRGEQFF. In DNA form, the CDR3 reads TGTGCCAGCAGTGACGGGGACAGGGGTGAGCAGTTCTTC.

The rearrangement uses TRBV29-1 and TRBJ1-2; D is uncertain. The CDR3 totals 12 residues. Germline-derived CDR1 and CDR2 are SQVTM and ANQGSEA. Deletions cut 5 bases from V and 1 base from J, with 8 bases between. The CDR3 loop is CSVPFSNYGYTF. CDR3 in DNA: TGCAGCGTTCCCTTTAGTAACTATGGCTACACCTTC.

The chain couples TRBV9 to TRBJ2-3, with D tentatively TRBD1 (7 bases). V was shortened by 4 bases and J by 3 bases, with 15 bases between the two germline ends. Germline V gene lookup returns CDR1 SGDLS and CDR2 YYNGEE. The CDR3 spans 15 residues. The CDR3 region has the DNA TGTGCCAGCAGCCTTCGCAGGGGGGCGACAGATACGCAGTATTTT. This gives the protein CASSLRRGATDTQYF.

CDR3 in amino acids: CASSLRPGQTTGELFF. In DNA, the CDR3 is TGTGCCAGCAGCTTAAGACCCGGACAGACCACCGGGGAGCTGTTTTTT. This sequence joins TRBV7-3 and TRBJ2-2, with a possible D match to TRBD1 (6 bases). The CDR3 sequence is 16 residues long. Germline V gene sequence: CDR1 SGHTA, CDR2 FQGTGA. V was cut by 1 base and J by 4 bases, with 13 bases left in between.

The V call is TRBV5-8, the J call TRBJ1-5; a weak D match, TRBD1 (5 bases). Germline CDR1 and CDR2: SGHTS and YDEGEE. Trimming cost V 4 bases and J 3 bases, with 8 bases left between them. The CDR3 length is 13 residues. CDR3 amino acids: CASSRTPNQPQHF. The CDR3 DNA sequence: TGTGCCAGCAGCCGGACACCCAATCAGCCCCAGCATTTT.

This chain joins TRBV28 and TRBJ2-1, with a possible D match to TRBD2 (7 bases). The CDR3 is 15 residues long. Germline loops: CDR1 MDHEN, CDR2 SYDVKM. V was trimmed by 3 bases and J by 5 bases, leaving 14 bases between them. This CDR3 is CASSFWGGRDNEQFF. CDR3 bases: TGTGCCAGCAGTTTTTGGGGGGGGCGGGACAATGAGCAGTTCTTC.